This T cell receptor (beta chain) was retrieved from a study of OX40 agonist ivuxolimab in advanced cancers. Broader study findings: More expanded clones were found, on average, in CD8+ than in CD4+ T cells.

Generated by immunoSEQ multiplex PCR, the TCRdb table keeps only in-frame clones and is missing some. This sample has tens of thousands of clones; about four fifths occur once, and the top ten carry around 3.5%. Concerning this clone itself: Antigen: not known. Other DNA sequences in the same sample also yield this CDR3.

The germline gives CDR1 SGHKS, CDR2 YYEKEE (reference sequence). Trimming pared 2 bases from V and 5 bases from J, leaving 13 bases between. CDR3 length equals 14 residues. Specimen: CD4+ or CD8+ T cells sorted from blood, collected in a trial of the OX40 agonist ivuxolimab. V and J are TRBV5-5 and TRBJ1-1, with D possibly TRBD1 on 5 matching bases. The TCR was taken from an adult with an advanced solid tumor such as melanoma, head and neck, liver or kidney cancer. For the CDR3, the DNA is TGTGCCAGCAGCTTTCAGGGTGGGGGTACTGAAGCTTTCTTT. Translating gives CASSFQGGGTEAFF. Based on the CDR3 plus reference TRBV5-5 and TRBJ1-1, the full variable domain is DAGVTQSPTHLIKTRGQQVTLRCSPISGHKSVSWYQQVLGQGPQFIFQYYEKEERGRGNFPDRFSARQFPNYSSELNVNALLLGDSALYLCASSFQGGGTEAFFGQGTRLTVV.